This TCR beta chain appears in the sequencing data of a study of control samples from healthy donors and cancer patients. Assay used: immunoSEQ multiplex PCR; TCRdb lists only in-frame clones, some missing. The table lists 110,000 to 150,000 clones, under 90% of them singletons. V gave up 3 bases and J gave up 7 bases; unmatched junction bases: 5. Germline V gene data show CDR1 as SGHAT and CDR2 as FQDESV (reference sequence). The CDR3 runs 14 residues. V is TRBV11-1 and J is TRBJ1-1; 10 nucleotides line up with TRBD1. The TCR originated in a man aged 25 to 40 in good health. Specimen: blood. The CDR3 bases are TGTGCCAGCAGCTTCGGGACAGGGGACGGTGAAGCTTTCTTT. Residues: CASSFGTGDGEAFF.